These 24 T cell receptor beta chains originate from one sample sequenced in a study of blood T cells in healthy people across ages. Using a J-beta primer mix together with a sample-barcoded 5' primer, a second PCR was run for roughly 6 to 12 cycles. TCRdb recomputed calls from the 5' RACE reads with MiXCR, one row per CDR3 protein. The data show approximately 730,000 distinct CDR3 sequences, approximately 39% seen once. The sequenced material came from blood. The receptors shown here come from an older woman in good health.

Remarks on this clonotype: The junction departs from germline at one end; a sequencing error may be responsible. This rearrangement joins TRBV25-1 to TRBJ2-1; 9 positions match TRBD1. The CDR3 spans 18 residues. Germline CDR1 is MGHDK and CDR2 is SYGVNS. The chain's CDR3 is CASSDTPGQGSSYNEQFF. DNA of the CDR3: TGCGCCAGCAGTGATACACCGGGACAGGGAAGCTCCTACAATGAGCAGTTCTTC. The whole variable domain, filled in from reference TRBV25-1 and TRBJ2-1, reads EADIYQTPRYLVIGTGKKITLECSQTMGHDKMYWYQQDPGMELHLIHYSYGVNSTEKGDLSSESTVSRIRTEHFPLTLESARPSHTSQYLCASSDTPGQGSSYNEQFFGPGTRLTVL.

The chain is built from TRBV4-2 and TRBJ2-1; no clear D. The CDR3 length is 16 residues. Trimming took off 4 bases at V and 3 bases at J, with 16 bases between the two ends. The germline V gene has CDR1 LGHNA and CDR2 YNFKEQ. The CDR3 region is CASSPRAALNYNEQFF. The CDR3 bases are TGTGCCAGCAGCCCTCGGGCGGCCCTGAACTACAATGAGCAGTTCTTC.

This clonotype was seen a few times. The chain couples TRBV4-3 to TRBJ2-7; TRBD1 might be the D (5 bases). V was clipped by 0 bases and J by 4 bases, with 10 bases between them. This CDR3 comprises 14 residues. The germline V gene has CDR1 LGHNA and CDR2 YSLEER. CDR3 nucleotide sequence: TGCGCCAGCAGCCAAGATCAGGGTTGGTACGAGCAGTACTTC. It is translated as CASSQDQGWYEQYF.

The chain combines TRBV7-3 with TRBJ2-3, with D possibly matching TRBD2 (5 bases). CDR1 is SGHTA and CDR2 is FQGTGA in the germline V gene. The CDR3 extends over 13 amino acids. V gave up 4 bases and J gave up 6 bases, with 11 bases separating them. CDR3 coding DNA: TGTGCCAGCAGCTCAGGACTCCGTGATACGCAGTATTTT. Its translation: CASSSGLRDTQYF. Drawing the rest from reference TRBV7-3 and TRBJ2-3, the complete variable domain is GAGVSQTPSNKVTEKGKYVELRCDPISGHTALYWYRQSLGQGPEFLIYFQGTGAADDSGLPNDRFFAVRPEGSVSTLKIQRTERGDSAVYLCASSSGLRDTQYFGPGTRLTVL.

There are a few counts of this clonotype. The V call is TRBV27, the J call TRBJ1-5; 8 nucleotides line up with TRBD1. The CDR3 covers 14 residues. CDR1 is MNHEY and CDR2 is SMNVEV in the germline V gene (reference sequence). Losses at the gene ends were 3 bases for V and 7 bases for J; bases not matched to a gene: 5. CDR3 in DNA: TGTGCCAGCAGTTTCCAGGGGGCCGACCAGCCCCAGCATTTT. This gives the protein CASSFQGADQPQHF.

Only a few counts were recorded for this clonotype. This sequence joins TRBV7-2 and TRBJ2-1, with no clear D. Trimming removed 1 base at V and 5 bases at J, with 9 bases between. The CDR3 is made up of 14 amino acids. Germline CDR1 and CDR2: SGHTA and FQGNSA. The CDR3 DNA follows: TGTGCCAGCAGCTTAGTGATGGGCAACAATGAGCAGTTCTTC. Translated: CASSLVMGNNEQFF.

The CDR3 loop reads CATSRENGLHYEQYF. The CDR3 DNA sequence: TGTGCCACCAGCAGAGAAAACGGGCTTCACTACGAGCAGTACTTC. The rearrangement uses TRBV15 and TRBJ2-5, with unresolved D. The closer fit of TRBJ2-7 to the DNA end suggests the J call may be wrong. CDR3 length: 15 residues. Germline loops: CDR1 LNHNV, CDR2 YYDKDF (reference sequence).

In regard to this clonotype: An end of the junction does not agree with germline; a read error may underlie this. J is TRBJ2-4 and V is TRBV4-2, with 7 bases matching TRBD2. CDR3 length equals 15 residues. From germline, CDR1 is LGHNA and CDR2 YNFKEQ. The CDR3 DNA reads as TGTGCCTGCAGCCGCAGCGGGACCGATGCATTGGGGCAGTACTTC. Amino acid sequence: CACSRSGTDALGQYF.

The chain links TRBV20-1 to TRBJ1-1; D uncertain. This CDR3 region has 14 residues. Trimming shortened V by 1 base and J by 8 bases, and 17 bases separated the two germline ends. Per the germline V gene, CDR1 is DFQATT and CDR2 is SNEGSKA (reference sequence). CDR3 amino acids: CSARAEGPLLEAFF. In DNA form, the CDR3 reads TGCAGTGCTAGAGCAGAAGGACCGCTCCTAGAAGCTTTCTTT.

The V call is TRBV7-8, the J call TRBJ2-5; D not certain. The CDR3 totals 11 residues. V was clipped by 5 bases and J by 11 bases, with 12 bases between them. Germline lookup yields CDR1 SGHVS and CDR2 FQNEAQ. CDR3 region: CASSPRYKQYF. CDR3 nucleotides: TGTGCCAGCAGCCCCAGGTACAAGCAGTACTTC.

This chain connects TRBV5-1 to TRBJ2-1; a possible D gene is TRBD1 (6 bases). Trimming shortened V by 0 bases and J by 2 bases, and 12 bases separated the two germline ends. Germline V CDR1 and CDR2: SGHRS, YFSETQ. CDR3 length equals 16 residues. The CDR3 region is CASSLAGRGTYNEQFF. DNA for the CDR3: TGCGCCAGCAGCTTGGCCGGCAGGGGTACCTACAATGAGCAGTTCTTC. Complete variable domain (other parts from reference TRBV5-1 and TRBJ2-1): KAGVTQTPRYLIKTRGQQVTLSCSPISGHRSVSWYQQTPGQGLQFLFEYFSETQRNKGNFPGRFSGRQFSNSRSEMNVSTLELGDSALYLCASSLAGRGTYNEQFFGPGTRLTVL.

The chain employs TRBV2 and TRBJ2-3; D gene unclear. This CDR3 has 14 residues. V dropped 0 bases and J dropped 5 bases, with 9 bases sitting between them. Germline V gene lookup returns CDR1 SNHLY and CDR2 FYNNEI. The CDR3 coding sequence is TGTGCCAGCAGTGAAGCGCACCCGAGAGATACGCAGTATTTT. It specifies CASSEAHPRDTQYF. The variable domain in full, completed from reference TRBV2 and TRBJ2-3, reads EPEVTQTPSHQVTQMGQEVILRCVPISNHLYFYWYRQILGQKVEFLVSFYNNEISEKSEIFDDQFSVERPDGSNFTLKIRSTKLEDSAMYFCASSEAHPRDTQYFGPGTRLTVL.

The gene calls are TRBV4-1 and TRBJ2-2; 10 bases agree with TRBD2. Germline values: CDR1 MGHRA, CDR2 YSYEKL. V shed 5 bases and J 0 bases; nucleotides not matched to a gene: 9. This CDR3 comprises 18 residues. The CDR3 loop is CASSYASGGKSNTGELFF. The CDR3 DNA is TGCGCCAGCAGCTACGCTAGCGGGGGAAAATCGAACACCGGGGAGCTGTTTTTT.

This clonotype was detected a few times. The chain is built from TRBV27 and TRBJ2-1, with D tentatively TRBD1 or TRBD2 (5 bases each). V was shortened by 7 bases and J by 6 bases, with 16 bases between the two germline ends. This CDR3 is 14 amino acids long. Germline assignment: CDR1 MNHEY and CDR2 SMNVEV (reference sequence). CDR3 nucleotide sequence: TGTGCCAGCACCATCTGGGGGTGGGGCAATGAGCAGTTCTTC. It yields the protein CASTIWGWGNEQFF.

The CDR3 sequence is CASSRNRDDTQYF. Written as DNA, the CDR3 is TGTGCCAGCAGTAGGAACAGGGATGATACGCAGTATTTT. This sequence joins TRBV27 and TRBJ2-3, with a weak D call TRBD1 (6 bases). CDR1 MNHEY and CDR2 SMNVEV come from the germline V gene (reference sequence). V was trimmed by 5 bases and J by 6 bases, leaving 12 bases between them. The CDR3 contains 13 residues.

As regards this clonotype: A read error may account for a junction end that differs from germline. The rearrangement uses TRBV7-9 and TRBJ1-1, with TRBD1 matching 7 bases. The CDR3 runs 12 residues. Germline V CDR1 and CDR2: SEHNR, FQNEAQ (reference sequence). CDR3 sequence reads: CSSSPGRGKAFF. CDR3 sequence (DNA): TGTTCCAGCAGCCCCGGCAGGGGGAAAGCTTTCTTT.

This chain links TRBV20-1 with TRBJ1-4; TRBD1 matches 9 bases. Germline trimming cut 6 bases from V and 7 bases from J; bases unmatched to any gene: 3. CDR1 DFQATT and CDR2 SNEGSKA come from the germline V gene (reference sequence). The CDR3 is made up of 12 amino acids. CDR3 residues: CSAKDRGEKLFF. CDR3 bases: TGCAGTGCAAAGGACAGGGGTGAAAAACTGTTTTTT.

This clonotype was observed a handful of times. The chain couples TRBV6-1 to TRBJ2-3; 11 nucleotides agree with TRBD2. The CDR3 has 18 residues. V lost 6 bases, J lost 6 bases, and 17 bases stayed unmatched. The germline V gene has CDR1 MNHNS and CDR2 SASEGT. The CDR3 bases are TGTGCCAGCAGACAGAGGGAGCTAGCGGGGGGCTTCGCGGATACGCAGTATTTT. Residues: CASRQRELAGGFADTQYF.

This clonotype has ten or more counts. This chain uses TRBV4-3 with TRBJ2-1, with TRBD2 matching 7 bases. J lost 6 bases, V lost 0 bases, and 20 bases had no gene match. The CDR3 consists of 20 residues. Germline lookup yields CDR1 LGHNA and CDR2 YSLEER. The CDR3 DNA reads TGCGCCAGCAGCCAAGATGTCGCTGGAAGAGTTGGCGGGAGTGGCAATGAGCAGTTCTTC. Amino acids: CASSQDVAGRVGGSGNEQFF.

Comments on this clonotype: Just one base apart from a much larger clone, this may be a read error. The V call is TRBV7-2, the J call TRBJ1-2; 12 bases align to TRBD1. This CDR3 is 13 amino acids long. Trimming removed 5 bases from V and 8 bases from J; junction bases left unmatched: 3. Germline V CDR1 and CDR2: SGHTA, FQGNSA. CDR3 region: CASSTGTGGGYTF. In nucleotides, the CDR3 is TGTGCCAGCAGCACCGGGACAGGGGGCGGCTACACCTTC.

This clonotype has more than one count but fewer than ten. This rearrangement joins TRBV20-1 to TRBJ2-4; D may be TRBD1 (7 bases). Germline CDR1 DFQATT, CDR2 SNEGSKA (reference sequence). The CDR3 loop spans 16 amino acids. With 0 bases removed from V and 3 bases from J, the gap between germline ends came to 15 bases. The CDR3 DNA reads TGCAGTGCTAGAGAAGGCAGGGGGGTCCTCAAAAACATTCAGTACTTC. This encodes CSAREGRGVLKNIQYF.

The rearrangement joins TRBV7-2 to TRBJ1-3; D unclear. The V gene's germline CDR1 is SGHTA and CDR2 FQGNSA. V shed 5 bases and J shed 1 base, with 6 bases lying between them. This CDR3 has 13 amino acids. The CDR3 sequence is CASSPYSGNTIYF. The CDR3 DNA is TGTGCCAGCAGCCCCTATTCTGGAAACACCATATATTTT.

V is TRBV6-5 and J is TRBJ1-1; TRBD1 matches at 8 bases. The germline CDR1 and CDR2 sequences are MNHEY and SVGAGI. After removal of 5 bases from V and 0 bases from J, the junction contained 8 bases not matched to a gene. The CDR3 length is 16 residues. CDR3 nucleotide sequence: TGTGCCAGCAGTCTTAACTTACAGGGGGTGAACACTGAAGCTTTCTTT. It is translated as CASSLNLQGVNTEAFF.

The chain employs TRBV20-1 and TRBJ2-1; D is ambiguous. CDR3 length: 16 residues. V lost 4 bases and J lost 8, with 24 bases in between. Germline lookup yields CDR1 DFQATT and CDR2 SNEGSKA (reference sequence). The CDR3 region has the DNA TGCAGTGCTAAGGTCGCGTGGTCCGGATCTCTCGATGAGCAGTTCTTC. Residues: CSAKVAWSGSLDEQFF.